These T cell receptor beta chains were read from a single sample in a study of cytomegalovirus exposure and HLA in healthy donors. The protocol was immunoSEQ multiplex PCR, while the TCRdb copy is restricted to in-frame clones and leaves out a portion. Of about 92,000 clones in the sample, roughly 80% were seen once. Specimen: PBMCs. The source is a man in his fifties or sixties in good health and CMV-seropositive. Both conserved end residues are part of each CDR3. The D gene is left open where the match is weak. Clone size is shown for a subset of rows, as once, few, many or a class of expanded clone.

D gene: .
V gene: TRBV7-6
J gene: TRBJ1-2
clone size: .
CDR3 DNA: TGTGCCAGCAGCTTAGGGGCTGTATATGGCTACACCTTC
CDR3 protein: CASSLGAVYGYTF

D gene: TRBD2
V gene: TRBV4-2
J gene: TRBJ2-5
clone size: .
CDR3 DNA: TGTGCCAGCAGCCAAGATGCCGGGGGGGGACAGACCCAGTACTTC
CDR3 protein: CASSQDAGGGQTQYF

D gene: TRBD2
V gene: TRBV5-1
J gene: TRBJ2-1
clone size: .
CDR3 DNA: TGCGCCAGCAGCTTGACCGCTAGCGGGGAGCACTACAATGAGCAGTTCTTC
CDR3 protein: CASSLTASGEHYNEQFF

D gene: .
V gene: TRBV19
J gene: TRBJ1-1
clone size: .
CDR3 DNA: TGTGCCAGTAGTACCCGAGGAGGGTTCGCTGAAGCTTTCTTT
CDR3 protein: CASSTRGGFAEAFF

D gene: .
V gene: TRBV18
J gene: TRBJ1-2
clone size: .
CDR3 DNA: TGTGCCAGCTCACCAGGGGAGAGCTACACCTTC
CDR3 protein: CASSPGESYTF

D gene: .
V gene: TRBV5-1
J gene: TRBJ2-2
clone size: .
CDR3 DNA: TGCGCCAGCTCAAACACAGACACCGGGGAGCTGTTTTTT
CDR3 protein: CASSNTDTGELFF

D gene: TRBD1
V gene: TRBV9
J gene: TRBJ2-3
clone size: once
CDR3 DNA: TGTGCCAGCAGCGTAGAGCAGGGGGCAACAGATACGCAGTATTTT
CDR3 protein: CASSVEQGATDTQYF

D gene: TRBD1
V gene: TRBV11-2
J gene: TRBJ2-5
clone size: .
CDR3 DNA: TGTGCCAGCAGCCCGCCATGGACAGGGCGGGAGACCCAGTACTTC
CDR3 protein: CASSPPWTGRETQYF

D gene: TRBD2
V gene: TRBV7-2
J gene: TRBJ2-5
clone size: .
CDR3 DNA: TGTGCCAGCAGCTTAGAGACTAGCTGGGAGACCCAGTACTTC
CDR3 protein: CASSLETSWETQYF

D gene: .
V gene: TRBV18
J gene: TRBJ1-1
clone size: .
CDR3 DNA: TGCGCCAGCTCACCACCCGGGACAGAAGCTTTCTTT
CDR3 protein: CASSPPGTEAFF

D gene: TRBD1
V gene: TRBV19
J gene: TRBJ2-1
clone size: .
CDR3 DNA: TGTGCCAGTAGGACAGGGGTATCCTACAATGAGCAGTTCTTC
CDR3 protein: CASRTGVSYNEQFF

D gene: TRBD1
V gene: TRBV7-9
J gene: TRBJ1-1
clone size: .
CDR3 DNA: TGTGCCAGCAGCTTATCCGACAGGGCCAGAGTAGCTTTCTTT
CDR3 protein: CASSLSDRARVAFF

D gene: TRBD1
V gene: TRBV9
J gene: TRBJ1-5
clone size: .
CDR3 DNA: TGTGCCAGCAGCCTGGGGACAGATCAGCCCCAGCATTTT
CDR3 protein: CASSLGTDQPQHF

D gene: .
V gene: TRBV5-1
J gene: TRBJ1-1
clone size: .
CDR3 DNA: TGCGCCAGCAGCTTGGGTACAGTGAACACTGAAGCTTTCTTT
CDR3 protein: CASSLGTVNTEAFF

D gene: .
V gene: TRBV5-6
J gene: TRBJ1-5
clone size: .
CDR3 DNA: TGTGCCAGCAGCTTGGATCGGGGAGGGCATCAGCCCCAGCATTTT
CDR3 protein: CASSLDRGGHQPQHF

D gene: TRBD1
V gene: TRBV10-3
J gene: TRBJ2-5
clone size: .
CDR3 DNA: TGTGCCATCAGGCCGGGACAGGTGGATCAAGAGACCCAGTACTTC
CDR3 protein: CAIRPGQVDQETQYF

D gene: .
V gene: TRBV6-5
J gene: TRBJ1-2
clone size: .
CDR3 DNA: TGTGCCAGCAGTTACTCGCGGGGCGGCTACACCTTC
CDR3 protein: CASSYSRGGYTF

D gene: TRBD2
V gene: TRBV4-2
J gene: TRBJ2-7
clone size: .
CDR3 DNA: TGTGCCAGCAGCCAAGATCCTAGCGGGGGAACCTTCGGCGAGCAGTACTTC
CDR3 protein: CASSQDPSGGTFGEQYF

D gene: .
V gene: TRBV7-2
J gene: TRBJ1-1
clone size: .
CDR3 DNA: TGTGCCAGCAGTGCCGGAGGTCCAGGAAGGGTTGAGACTGAAGCTTTCTTT
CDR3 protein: CASSAGGPGRVETEAFF

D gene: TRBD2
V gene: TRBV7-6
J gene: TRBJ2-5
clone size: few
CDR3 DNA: TGTGCCAGCAGCGGTAGGTGGCTAGCGGGGGGGGAAGAGCAGTACTTC
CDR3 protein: CASSGRWLAGGEEQYF

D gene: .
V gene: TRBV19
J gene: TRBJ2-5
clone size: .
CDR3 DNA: TGTGCCAGTAGTCGACTTAAGCAAGAGACCCAGTACTTC
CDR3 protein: CASSRLKQETQYF

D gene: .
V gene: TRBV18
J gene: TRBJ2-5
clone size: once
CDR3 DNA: TGTGCCAGCTCACCAGGCCCCCTCGGCGGGACCCAGTACTTC
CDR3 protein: CASSPGPLGGTQYF

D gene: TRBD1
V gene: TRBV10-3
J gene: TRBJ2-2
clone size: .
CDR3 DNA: TGTGCCACGGGACAGTACACCGGGGAGCTGTTTTTT
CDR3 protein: CATGQYTGELFF

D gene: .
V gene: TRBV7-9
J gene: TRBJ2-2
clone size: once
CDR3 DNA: TGTGCCAGCAGCCCCAGGCCAAACACCGGGGAGCTGTTTTTT
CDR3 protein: CASSPRPNTGELFF